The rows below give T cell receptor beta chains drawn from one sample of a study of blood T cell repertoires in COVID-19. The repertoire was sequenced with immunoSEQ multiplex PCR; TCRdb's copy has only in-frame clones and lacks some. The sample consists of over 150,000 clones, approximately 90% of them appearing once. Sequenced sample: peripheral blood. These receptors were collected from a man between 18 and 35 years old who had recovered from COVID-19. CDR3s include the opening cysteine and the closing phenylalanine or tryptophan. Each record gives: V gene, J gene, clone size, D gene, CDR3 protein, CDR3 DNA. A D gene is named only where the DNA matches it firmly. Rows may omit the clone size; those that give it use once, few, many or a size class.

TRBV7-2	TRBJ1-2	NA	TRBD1	CASSGTGVDTF	TGTGCCAGCAGCGGGACAGGCGTTGACACCTTC
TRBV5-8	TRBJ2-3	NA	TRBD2	CATTGLAGYLFRTDTQYF	TGTGCCACCACAGGACTAGCGGGATACCTCTTTAGGACAGATACGCAGTATTTT
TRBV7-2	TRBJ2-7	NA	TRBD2	CASSLSTGLAGPYEQYF	TGTGCCAGCAGCTTGTCGACTGGGCTAGCGGGACCCTACGAGCAGTACTTC
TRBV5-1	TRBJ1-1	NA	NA	CASSGHLGSEAFF	TGCGCCAGCAGCGGACACCTGGGTTCTGAAGCTTTCTTT
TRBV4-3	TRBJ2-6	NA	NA	CASSHGQGMGSGANVLTF	TGCGCCAGCAGCCATGGGCAGGGGATGGGCTCTGGGGCCAACGTCCTGACTTTC
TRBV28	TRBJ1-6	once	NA	CASSFGGPSSYNSPLHF	TGTGCCAGCAGTTTCGGCGGCCCGAGCTCCTATAATTCACCCCTCCACTTT
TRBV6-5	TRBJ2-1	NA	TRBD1	CASSSRGQNEQFF	TGTGCCAGCAGTTCCAGGGGACAGAATGAGCAGTTCTTC
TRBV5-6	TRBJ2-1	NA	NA	CASSQGPGVNEQFF	TGTGCCAGCAGCCAGGGCCCCGGTGTAAATGAGCAGTTCTTC
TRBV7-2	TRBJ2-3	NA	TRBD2	CASASLRGRKDTQYF	TGTGCCAGCGCCTCACTACGCGGGAGGAAAGATACGCAGTATTTT
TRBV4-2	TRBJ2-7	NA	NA	CASSRSPGALESYEQYF	TGTGCCAGCAGCCGATCCCCCGGCGCACTAGAGTCCTACGAGCAGTACTTC
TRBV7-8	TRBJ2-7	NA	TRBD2	CASRTSASYEQYF	TGTGCCAGCAGAACTAGCGCCTCCTACGAGCAGTACTTC
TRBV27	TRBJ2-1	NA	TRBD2	CASRVTSGYNEQFF	TGTGCCAGCAGGGTGACTAGCGGGTACAATGAGCAGTTCTTC
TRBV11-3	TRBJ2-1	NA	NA	CASSLAVTLPAAAGEQFF	TGTGCCAGCAGCTTGGCAGTAACCCTACCCGCCGCGGCGGGGGAGCAGTTCTTC
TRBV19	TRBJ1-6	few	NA	CAINDGGNSPLHF	TGTGCCATCAATGACGGAGGGAATTCACCCCTCCACTTT
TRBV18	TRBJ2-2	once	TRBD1	CASSPPGQGNTGELFF	TGTGCCAGCTCACCACCCGGACAGGGGAACACCGGGGAGCTGTTTTTT
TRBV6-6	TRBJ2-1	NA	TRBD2	CASSKAGTSYNEQFF	TGTGCCAGCAGCAAAGCGGGAACATCCTACAATGAGCAGTTCTTC
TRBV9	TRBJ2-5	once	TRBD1	CASSVATGTGGETQYF	TGTGCCAGCAGCGTAGCTACGGGGACAGGGGGTGAGACCCAGTACTTC
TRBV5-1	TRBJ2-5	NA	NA	CASSLPGETQYF	TGCGCCAGCAGCTTGCCAGGGGAGACCCAGTACTTC
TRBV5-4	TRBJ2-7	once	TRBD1	CASSLQGAPYEQYF	TGTGCCAGCAGCTTACAGGGGGCCCCCTACGAGCAGTACTTC
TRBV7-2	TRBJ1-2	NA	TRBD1	CASSFSGTELYGYTF	TGTGCCAGCAGCTTCTCCGGGACAGAACTTTATGGCTACACCTTC
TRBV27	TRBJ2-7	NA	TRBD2	CASTSWEGAEQYF	TGTGCCAGCACCTCCTGGGAGGGAGCGGAGCAGTACTTC
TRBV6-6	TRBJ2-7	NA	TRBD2	CASSYAGGEYEQYF	TGTGCCAGCAGTTACGCGGGAGGGGAGTACGAGCAGTACTTC
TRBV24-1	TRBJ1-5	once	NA	CATSDGGSGNQPQHF	TGTGCCACCAGTGACGGGGGATCAGGCAATCAGCCCCAGCATTTT
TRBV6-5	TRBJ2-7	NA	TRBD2	CATGGSGSSYEQYF	TGTGCCACCGGGGGGTCCGGGAGCTCCTACGAGCAGTACTTC
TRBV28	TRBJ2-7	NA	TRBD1	CASNRGSSYEQYF	TGTGCCAGCAACAGGGGTTCCTCCTACGAGCAGTACTTC